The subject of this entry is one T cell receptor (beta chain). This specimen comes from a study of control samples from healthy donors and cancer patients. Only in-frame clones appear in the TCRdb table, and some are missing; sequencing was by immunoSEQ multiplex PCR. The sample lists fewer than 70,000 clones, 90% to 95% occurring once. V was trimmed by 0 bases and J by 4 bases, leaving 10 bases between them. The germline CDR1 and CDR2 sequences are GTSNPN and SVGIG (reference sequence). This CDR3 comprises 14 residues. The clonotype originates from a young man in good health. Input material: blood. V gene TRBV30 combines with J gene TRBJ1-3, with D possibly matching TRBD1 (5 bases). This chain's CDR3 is CAWSVGTVGNTIYF. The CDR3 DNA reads TGTGCCTGGAGTGTAGGGACCGTCGGAAACACCATATATTTT.